This T cell receptor (beta chain) was recovered during a study of shared clonotypes between healthy human individuals. CD8 cells regarded as naive lacked CD45RO, were positively chosen for CCR7, and omitted terminally differentiated effector memory CD45RA+ cells. The CDR3 sequence is 13 residues long. V was clipped by 7 bases and J by 0 bases, with 9 bases between them. The germline CDR1 and CDR2 sequences are SGHTA and FQGNSA. TCRdb's table, derived via immunoSEQ multiplex PCR, lists solely in-frame clones and lacks some. The table includes some 2,100,000 clones, about 93% detected once. The rearrangement links TRBV7-2 to TRBJ1-2; D gene uncertain. Sequences were obtained from naive CD8+ T cells from PBMCs. The clonotype was recovered from a man aged 18 to 35 in good health. Some clones in this sample may be carry-over from other donors' samples. The chain's CDR3 is CASTEQSNYGYTF. The CDR3 coding sequence is TGTGCCAGCACCGAGCAGTCTAACTATGGCTACACCTTC.